This T cell receptor (beta chain) originates from a study of shared clonotypes between healthy human individuals. The study, taken as a whole, reports: The sole specimen, blood, was sampled, and tissue repertoires likely differ. Relative to clonotypes present in all four donors, those not shared had lower generation probabilities.

The run depth of the assay was deep. Clones were read by immunoSEQ multiplex PCR, and TCRdb kept only the in-frame ones, dropping some. The table lists under 2,500,000 clones, 90% to 97% of them singletons. The junction had 3 bases not matched to a gene; V was cut back by 6 bases and J by 4 bases. The CDR3 covers 13 residues. The germline V gene encodes CDR1 LNHDA and CDR2 SQIVND (reference sequence). On this clone: As yet, its antigen is unknown. This specimen includes other DNA sequences encoding the same CDR3.

J is TRBJ1-5 and V is TRBV19, with 7 bases lining up with TRBD1. The receptor comes from a man between 18 and 35 years old in good health. Specimen: naive CD4+ T cells sorted from blood. Subset given: CD45RA+ positively selected. The CDR3, as DNA: TGTGCCAGTAGATTACAGGGGAATCAGCCCCAGCATTTT. Translating it yields CASRLQGNQPQHF.